This TCR beta chain is drawn from a study of lung T cells in sarcoidosis with Löfgren's syndrome (dated by TCRdb to the late 2010s). Study-level background: Sarcoidosis was characterized as a granulomatous disease that mainly affects the lungs and features an accumulation of CD4+ T cells in bronchoalveolar lavage fluid. The repertoire analyses centered on Lofgren's syndrome patients.

The germline V gene encodes CDR1 MNHNS and CDR2 SASEGT. The CDR3 runs 15 amino acids, cysteine and phenylalanine included. Only CDR3 DNA is held: 45 bases, read in frame from base 1. V is pared back by 7 bases and J by 3 bases, with 16 bases lying between the germline termini. Overall study outcomes, separate from this receptor: In alphabeta pairing analysis, TRAV12-1 preferentially paired with TRBV2, and these paired TCRs showed CDR3 homology. Multiple Lofgren's syndrome patients were reported to share TRAV12-1 and TRBV2 CDR3 motifs, a finding that suggests public CD4+ TCR repertoires. Recognition of a sarcoidosis-associated antigen was only suggested; the antigen itself remained putative and unidentified. Compared with control subjects, Lofgren's syndrome patients were reported to have TRAV12-1 and TRBV2 as the most expanded V gene segments.

To note about this clonotype: Its antigen target is currently unknown. Per-base qualities were not stored, and no clone one base away is much larger.

The reads were generated on an Illumina MiSeq. Starting from the raw public reads, TCRdb applied fastp trimming at Q25, assembled clones with MiXCR and retained in-frame beta chains. CDR3 protein duplicates are merged, each entry listing the most common genes and DNA. This sample is represented by tens of thousands of distinct CDR3 sequences; around 20% of them were singletons. 2.3% of the sample lies in the top ten. Input material: CD4+ T cells from PBMCs. The chain employs TRBV6-1 and TRBJ2-1; the D gene is perhaps TRBD1, from 5 matching bases. This TCR came from a human donor with sarcoidosis (Löfgren's syndrome or another form), or a control subject (not recorded which). CDR3 reads: CASNALGQGYNEQFF. The bases are TGTGCCAGCAATGCCCTGGGGCAGGGCTACAATGAGCAGTTCTTC.